The sequence of this TCR beta chain was determined in a study of shared clonotypes between healthy human individuals. This CDR3 is 15 amino acids long. Germline lookup yields CDR1 WNHNN and CDR2 SYGVQD (reference sequence). Trimming cost V 1 base and J 2 bases; bases outside gene matches: 1. TCRdb's copy holds only in-frame clones and misses some; the assay was immunoSEQ multiplex PCR. The table includes about 520,000 clones, about 96% detected once. This receptor was taken from a woman between 25 and 40 years old in good health. Sequenced sample: naive CD4+ T cells sorted from blood. Described subset: CD45RA+ positively selected. This chain uses TRBV10-1 with TRBJ2-7; TRBD2 matches at 11 bases. The CDR3 loop is CASSELTSGAYEQYF. The DNA for the CDR3 is TGCGCCAGCAGTGAGTTGACTAGCGGGGCCTACGAGCAGTACTTC.